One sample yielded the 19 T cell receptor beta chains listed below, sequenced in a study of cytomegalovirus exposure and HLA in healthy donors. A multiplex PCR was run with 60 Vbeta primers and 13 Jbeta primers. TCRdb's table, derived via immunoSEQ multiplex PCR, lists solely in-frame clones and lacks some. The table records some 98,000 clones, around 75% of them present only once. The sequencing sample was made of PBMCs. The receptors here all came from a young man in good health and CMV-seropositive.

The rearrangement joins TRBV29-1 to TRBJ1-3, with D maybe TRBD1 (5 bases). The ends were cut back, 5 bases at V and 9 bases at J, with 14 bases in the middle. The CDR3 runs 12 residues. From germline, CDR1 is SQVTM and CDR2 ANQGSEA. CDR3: CSVTEGTGTIYF. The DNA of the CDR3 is TGCAGCGTTACTGAGGGGACTGGCACCATATATTTT.

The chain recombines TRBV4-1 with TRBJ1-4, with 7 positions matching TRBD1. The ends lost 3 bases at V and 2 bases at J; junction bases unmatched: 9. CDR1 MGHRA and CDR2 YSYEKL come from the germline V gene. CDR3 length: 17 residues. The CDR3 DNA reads TGCGCCAGCAGCCACACATTACAGGGGAGGACTAATGAAAAACTGTTTTTT. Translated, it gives CASSHTLQGRTNEKLFF.

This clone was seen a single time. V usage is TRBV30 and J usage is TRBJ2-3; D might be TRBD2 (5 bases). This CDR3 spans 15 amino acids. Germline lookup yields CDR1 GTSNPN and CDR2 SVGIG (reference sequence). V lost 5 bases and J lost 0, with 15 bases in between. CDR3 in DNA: TGTGCCTGGGGAGGTGCCTCGGCCAGCACAGATACGCAGTATTTT. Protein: CAWGGASASTDTQYF.

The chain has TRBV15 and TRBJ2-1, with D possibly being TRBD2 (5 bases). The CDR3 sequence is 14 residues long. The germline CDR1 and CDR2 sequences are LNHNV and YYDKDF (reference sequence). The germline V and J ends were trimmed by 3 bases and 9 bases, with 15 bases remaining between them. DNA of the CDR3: TGTGCCACCAGCAGCCTACCCCTGGGGAGTGAGCAGTTCTTC. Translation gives CATSSLPLGSEQFF.

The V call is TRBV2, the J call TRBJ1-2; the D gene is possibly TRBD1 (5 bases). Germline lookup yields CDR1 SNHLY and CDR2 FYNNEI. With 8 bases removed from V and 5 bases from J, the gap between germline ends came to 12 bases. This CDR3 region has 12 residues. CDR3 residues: CASAPGGYGYTF. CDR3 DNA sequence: TGTGCCAGCGCCCCGGGGGGTTATGGCTACACCTTC.

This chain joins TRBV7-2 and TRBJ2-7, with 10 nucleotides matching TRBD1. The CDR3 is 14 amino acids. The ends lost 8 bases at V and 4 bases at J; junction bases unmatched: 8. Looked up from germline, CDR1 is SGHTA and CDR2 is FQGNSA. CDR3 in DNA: TGTGCCAGCCATGGGGACAGGGGAGTATACGAGCAGTACTTC. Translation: CASHGDRGVYEQYF.

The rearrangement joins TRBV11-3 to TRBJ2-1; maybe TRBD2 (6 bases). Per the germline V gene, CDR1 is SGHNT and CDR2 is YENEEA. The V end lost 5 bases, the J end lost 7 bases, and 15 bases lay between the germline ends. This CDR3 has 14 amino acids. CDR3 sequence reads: CASSPGGAENEQFF. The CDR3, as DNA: TGTGCCAGCAGCCCCGGCGGGGCGGAGAATGAGCAGTTCTTC.

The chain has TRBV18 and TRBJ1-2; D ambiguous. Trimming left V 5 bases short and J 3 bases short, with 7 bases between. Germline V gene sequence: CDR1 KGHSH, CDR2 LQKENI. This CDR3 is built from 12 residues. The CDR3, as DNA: TGTGCCAGCTCAGGGCAGTACTATGGCTACACCTTC. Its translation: CASSGQYYGYTF.

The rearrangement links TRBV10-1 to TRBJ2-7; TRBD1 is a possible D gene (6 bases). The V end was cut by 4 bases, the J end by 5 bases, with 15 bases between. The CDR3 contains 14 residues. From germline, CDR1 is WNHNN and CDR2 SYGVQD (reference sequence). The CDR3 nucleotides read TGCGCCAGCAGTGTCCTCAGGGGTGGCGACGAGCAGTACTTC. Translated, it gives CASSVLRGGDEQYF.

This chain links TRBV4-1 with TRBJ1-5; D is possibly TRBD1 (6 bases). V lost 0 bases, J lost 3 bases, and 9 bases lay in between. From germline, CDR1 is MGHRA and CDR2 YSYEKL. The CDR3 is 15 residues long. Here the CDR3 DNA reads TGCGCCAGCAGCCAAGAACGGACAGTCAATCAGCCCCAGCATTTT. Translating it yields CASSQERTVNQPQHF.

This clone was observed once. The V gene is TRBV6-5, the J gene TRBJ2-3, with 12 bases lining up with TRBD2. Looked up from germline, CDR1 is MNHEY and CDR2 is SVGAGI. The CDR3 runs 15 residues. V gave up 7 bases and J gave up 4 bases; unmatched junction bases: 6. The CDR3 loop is CASNEGLAGSDTQYF. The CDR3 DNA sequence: TGTGCCAGCAACGAGGGACTAGCGGGCTCAGATACGCAGTATTTT.

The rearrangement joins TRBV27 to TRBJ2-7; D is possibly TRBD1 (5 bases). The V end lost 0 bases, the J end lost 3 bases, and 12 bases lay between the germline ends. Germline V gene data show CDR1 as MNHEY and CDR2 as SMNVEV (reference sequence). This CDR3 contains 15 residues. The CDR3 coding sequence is TGTGCCAGCAGTTTATCGGGGCAGGGTGACTACGAGCAGTACTTC. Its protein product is CASSLSGQGDYEQYF.

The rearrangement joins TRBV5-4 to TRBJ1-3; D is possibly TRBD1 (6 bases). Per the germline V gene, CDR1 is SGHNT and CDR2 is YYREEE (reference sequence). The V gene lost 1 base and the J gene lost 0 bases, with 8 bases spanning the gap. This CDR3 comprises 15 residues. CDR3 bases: TGTGCCAGCAGCTTGACAGGGTACTCTGGAAACACCATATATTTT. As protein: CASSLTGYSGNTIYF.

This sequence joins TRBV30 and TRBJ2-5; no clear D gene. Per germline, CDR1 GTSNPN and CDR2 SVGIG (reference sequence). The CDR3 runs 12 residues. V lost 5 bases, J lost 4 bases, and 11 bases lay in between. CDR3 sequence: CAWVRVGETQYF. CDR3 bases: TGTGCCTGGGTCCGGGTTGGAGAGACCCAGTACTTC.

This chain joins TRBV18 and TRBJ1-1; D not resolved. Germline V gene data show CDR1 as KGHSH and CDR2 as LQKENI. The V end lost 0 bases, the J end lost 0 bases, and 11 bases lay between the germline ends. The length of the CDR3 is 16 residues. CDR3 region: CASSPPGNGMNTEAFF. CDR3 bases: TGTGCCAGCTCACCACCAGGGAACGGGATGAACACTGAAGCTTTCTTT. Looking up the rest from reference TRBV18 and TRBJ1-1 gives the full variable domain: NAGVMQNPRHLVRRRGQEARLRCSPMKGHSHVYWYRQLPEEGLKFMVYLQKENIIDESGMPKERFSAEFPKEGPSILRIQQVVRGDSAAYFCASSPPGNGMNTEAFFGQGTRLTVV.

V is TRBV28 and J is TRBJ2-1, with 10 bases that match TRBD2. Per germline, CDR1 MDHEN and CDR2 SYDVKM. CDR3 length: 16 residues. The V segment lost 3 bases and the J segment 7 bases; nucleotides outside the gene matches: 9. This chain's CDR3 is CASSFVLAGGRNEQFF. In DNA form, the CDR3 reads TGTGCCAGCAGTTTTGTCTTAGCGGGGGGCAGGAATGAGCAGTTCTTC.

The CDR3 loop reads CASSYSRHPSGNTIYF. The CDR3 DNA follows: TGTGCCAGCAGTTACTCGAGGCACCCCTCTGGAAACACCATATATTTT. The J gene is TRBJ1-3, the V gene TRBV6-5; the D is unclear. V was cut by 0 bases and J by 0 bases, with 9 bases left in between. Germline V gives CDR1 MNHEY, CDR2 SVGAGI. CDR3 length: 16 residues.

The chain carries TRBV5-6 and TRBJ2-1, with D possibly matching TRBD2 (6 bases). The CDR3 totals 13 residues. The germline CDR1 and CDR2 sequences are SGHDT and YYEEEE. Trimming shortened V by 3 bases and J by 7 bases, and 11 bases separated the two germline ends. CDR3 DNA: TGTGCCAGCAGCTCGGAGGGTCCGAATGAGCAGTTCTTC. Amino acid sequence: CASSSEGPNEQFF.

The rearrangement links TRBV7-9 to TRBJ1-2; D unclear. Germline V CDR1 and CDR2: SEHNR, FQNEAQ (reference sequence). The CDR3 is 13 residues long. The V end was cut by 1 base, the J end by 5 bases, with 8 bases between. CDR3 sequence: CASSLGDFYGYTF. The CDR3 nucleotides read TGTGCCAGCAGCTTAGGCGATTTTTATGGCTACACCTTC.